This T cell receptor (beta chain) stems from a study of blood T cell repertoires in COVID-19. This CDR3 region has 14 residues. The germline CDR1 and CDR2 sequences are MNHEY and SVGAGI. Trimming removed 6 bases from V and 4 bases from J; junction bases left unmatched: 3. The data were produced by immunoSEQ multiplex PCR, yet TCRdb's version contains in-frame clones alone and is incomplete. The table records roughly 280,000 clones, over 80% of them present only once. The V call is TRBV6-5, the J call TRBJ2-5, with 12 bases fitting TRBD2. The source is a man aged 60-69 years who had recovered from COVID-19. Sequenced material: peripheral blood. The CDR3 is CASRASGRGETQYF. Here the CDR3 DNA reads TGTGCCAGCAGGGCTAGCGGGAGGGGAGAGACCCAGTACTTC.